This TCR beta chain was recorded in a study of T cells in Graves' hyperthyroidism and ophthalmopathy. Study at large: Specimen type is peripheral blood, collected at initial diagnosis prior to any treatment.

Study conclusions and caveats: Ophthalmopathy and stable hyperthyroidism were told apart by a 13 V-J model.

This CDR3 is 15 amino acids long. V shed 1 base, J shed 3 bases, and the junction held 4 bases outside the gene matches. Germline loops: CDR1 MGHRA, CDR2 YSYEKL. TCR beta CDR3 region amplification was performed from RNA transcripts. The TCR CDR3 first-round RT-PCR relied on the HTBI primer set. A single record per CDR3 protein comes from TCRdb applying MiXCR to the multiplex PCR reads. In the table there are a few hundred thousand distinct CDR3 sequences, roughly 14% of which are singletons. This clonotype showed up many times. Antigen unknown. Patients aged 18 to 65 had newly diagnosed hyperthyroidism that had lasted under 2 months.

J is TRBJ1-2 and V is TRBV4-1; TRBD1 matches at 8 bases. Sequenced input: blood. The sequence came from a woman younger than 30 with Graves' hyperthyroidism. CDR3 DNA sequence: TGCGCCAGCAGCCAAGGACAGGGGAGCGACTATGGCTACACCTTC. Amino acids: CASSQGQGSDYGYTF.